This is a list of T cell receptor beta chains from one sample in a study of T cell changes during pregnancy in multiple sclerosis. The table came from immunoSEQ multiplex PCR; TCRdb's copy has only in-frame clones and leaves some out. The data show more than 25,000 clones, around 89% seen once. Sequences were derived from CD8+ T cells from peripheral blood mononuclear cells, sampled after pregnancy. All receptors derive from a female donor with multiple sclerosis, enrolled in a pregnancy study. Both conserved end residues are part of each CDR3. Fields, in order: clone size, D gene, V gene, J gene, CDR3 length, CDR3 DNA, CDR3 protein. The D gene is left open where the match is weak. Some rows mark clone size as missing; the rest say once, few, many or name a class of expanded clone.

-,TRBD1,TRBV4-1,TRBJ1-1,14,TGCGCCAGCAGCCAGGAGACAGGGACGACTGAAGCTTTCTTT,CASSQETGTTEAFF
once,-,TRBV11-3,TRBJ2-3,16,TGTGCCAGCAGCTCAGGTGAAGGAGGCCGGACAGATACGCAGTATTTT,CASSSGEGGRTDTQYF
-,-,TRBV7-9,TRBJ2-7,14,TGTGCCAGCAGCTTAGATCCCAGGGGTGACGAGCAGTACTTC,CASSLDPRGDEQYF
-,TRBD2,TRBV4-3,TRBJ2-7,17,TGCGCCAGCAGCCAAGATTTATGGACTAGCGGATCCTACGAGCAGTACTTC,CASSQDLWTSGSYEQYF
-,-,TRBV21-1,TRBJ2-7,13,TGTGCCAGCAGCAAATGTAAGGACACCGAGCAGTACTTC,CASSKCKDTEQYF
-,-,TRBV28,TRBJ1-1,11,TGTGCCAGCAGGCGGCGGCTGGAAGCTTTCTTT,CASRRRLEAFF
once,-,TRBV19,TRBJ1-2,15,TGTGCCAGTACCCCCCGGGGGGTAAGGAACTATGGCTACACCTTC,CASTPRGVRNYGYTF
-,TRBD2,TRBV6-4,TRBJ2-3,16,TGTGCCAGCAGTGACTCCTGGACTAGCGATGTAGATACGCAGTATTTT,CASSDSWTSDVDTQYF
-,-,TRBV27,TRBJ2-5,18,TGTGCCAGCAGTTTAACGGGACAACCTTTCCTCGAGGGAGAGACCCAGTACTTC,CASSLTGQPFLEGETQYF
-,-,TRBV4-2,TRBJ2-6,16,TGTGCCAGCAGTCAAGATCACAACTCTGGGGCCAACGTCCTGACTTTC,CASSQDHNSGANVLTF
-,TRBD1,TRBV4-2,TRBJ1-5,17,TGTGCCAGCAGCCAAGGAGTTTACAGGGGTAGCAATCAGCCCCAGCATTTT,CASSQGVYRGSNQPQHF
-,-,TRBV7-9,TRBJ2-7,13,TGTGCCAGCAGCCCCGCGGGCTCCTACGAGCAGTACTTC,CASSPAGSYEQYF
-,-,TRBV6-1,TRBJ2-1,14,TGTGCCAGCAGTGGAGAGGTCTCCTACAATGAGCAGTTCTTC,CASSGEVSYNEQFF
-,TRBD2,TRBV10-3,TRBJ2-3,16,TGTGCCATCAGGGGACTAGCGGGAGGAGGCACAGATACGCAGTATTTT,CAIRGLAGGGTDTQYF
-,TRBD2,TRBV27,TRBJ2-7,15,TGTGCCAGCAGTCCGAATAGCGGGAGAAACTACGAGCAGTACTTC,CASSPNSGRNYEQYF
-,-,TRBV28,TRBJ1-2,16,TGTGCCAGCAGTTTATTACGGGGGGCTAGAGACTATGGCTACACCTTC,CASSLLRGARDYGYTF
-,TRBD2,TRBV29-1,TRBJ2-5,15,TGCAGCGTTGTCCCCGCGACTAGCGGGGCAGAGACCCAGTACTTC,CSVVPATSGAETQYF
-,TRBD1,TRBV12-5,TRBJ1-1,13,TGTGCTAGTGGGGCCGACAGGGTGGATGAAGCTTTCTTT,CASGADRVDEAFF
-,TRBD2,TRBV11-1,TRBJ2-1,15,TGTGCCAGCAGCACTAGCGGGAGGCTCTACAATGAGCAGTTCTTC,CASSTSGRLYNEQFF
-,-,TRBV13,TRBJ1-5,15,TGTGCCAGCAGCTTAAGAGGGCAACTCAATCAGCCCCAGCATTTT,CASSLRGQLNQPQHF